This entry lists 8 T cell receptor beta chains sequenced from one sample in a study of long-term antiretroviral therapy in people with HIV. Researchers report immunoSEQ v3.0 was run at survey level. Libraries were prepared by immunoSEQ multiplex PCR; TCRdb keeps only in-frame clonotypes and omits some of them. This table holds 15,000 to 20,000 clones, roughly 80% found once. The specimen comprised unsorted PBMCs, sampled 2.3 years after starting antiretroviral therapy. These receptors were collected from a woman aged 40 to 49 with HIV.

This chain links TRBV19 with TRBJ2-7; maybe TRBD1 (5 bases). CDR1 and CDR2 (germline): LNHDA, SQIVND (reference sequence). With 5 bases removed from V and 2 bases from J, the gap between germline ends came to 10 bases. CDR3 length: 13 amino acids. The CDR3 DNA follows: TGTGCCAGTAGTGTACAGGCCCCCTACGAGCAGTACTTC. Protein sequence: CASSVQAPYEQYF.

CDR3 DNA sequence: TGTGCCACCAGGCCTCAGTACGAGCAGTACTTC. This encodes CATRPQYEQYF. This chain links TRBV2 with TRBJ2-7; D unresolved. With 10 bases removed from V and 4 bases from J, the gap between germline ends came to 11 bases. CDR1 and CDR2 from the germline V gene are SNHLY and FYNNEI. This CDR3 has 11 amino acids.

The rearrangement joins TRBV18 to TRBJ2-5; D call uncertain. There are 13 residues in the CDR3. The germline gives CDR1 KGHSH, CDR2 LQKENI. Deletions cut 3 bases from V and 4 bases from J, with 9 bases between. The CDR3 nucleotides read TGTGCCAGCTCACCTCTTAGAGGAGAGACCCAGTACTTC. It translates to CASSPLRGETQYF.

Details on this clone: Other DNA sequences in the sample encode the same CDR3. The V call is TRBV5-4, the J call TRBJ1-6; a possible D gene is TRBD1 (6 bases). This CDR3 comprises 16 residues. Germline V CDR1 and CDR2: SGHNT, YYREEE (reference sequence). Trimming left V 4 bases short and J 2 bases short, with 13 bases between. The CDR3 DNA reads TGTGCCAGCAGCCTGTCGGGGGGCACCTATAATTCACCCCTCCACTTT. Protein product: CASSLSGGTYNSPLHF.

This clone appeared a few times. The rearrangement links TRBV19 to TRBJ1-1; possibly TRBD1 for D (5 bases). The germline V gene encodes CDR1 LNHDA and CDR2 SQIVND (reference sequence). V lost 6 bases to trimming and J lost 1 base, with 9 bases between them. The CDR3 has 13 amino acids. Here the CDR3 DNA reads TGTGCCAGTAGCCTGACAGAGAACACTGAAGCTTTCTTT. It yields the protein CASSLTENTEAFF. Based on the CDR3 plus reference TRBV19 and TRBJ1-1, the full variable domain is DGGITQSPKYLFRKEGQNVTLSCEQNLNHDAMYWYRQDPGQGLRLIYYSQIVNDFQKGDIAEGYSVSREKKESFPLTVTSAQKNPTAFYLCASSLTENTEAFFGQGTRLTVV.

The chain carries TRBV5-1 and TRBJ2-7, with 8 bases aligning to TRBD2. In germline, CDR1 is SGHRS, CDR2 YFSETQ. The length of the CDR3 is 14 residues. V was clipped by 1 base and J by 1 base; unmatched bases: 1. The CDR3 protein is CASSLSGGSYEQYF. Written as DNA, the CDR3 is TGCGCCAGCAGCTTGAGCGGGGGATCCTACGAGCAGTACTTC.

The CDR3 DNA reads as TGCGCCAGCAGCCTCAGGGGGTCTGACACTGAAGCTTTCTTT. This translates into CASSLRGSDTEAFF. The V and J genes are TRBV4-1 and TRBJ1-1, with TRBD1 identical over 7 bases. In germline, CDR1 is MGHRA, CDR2 YSYEKL. This CDR3 is built from 14 residues. The V and J ends lost 4 bases and 3 bases, in that order; junction bases with no gene match: 5.

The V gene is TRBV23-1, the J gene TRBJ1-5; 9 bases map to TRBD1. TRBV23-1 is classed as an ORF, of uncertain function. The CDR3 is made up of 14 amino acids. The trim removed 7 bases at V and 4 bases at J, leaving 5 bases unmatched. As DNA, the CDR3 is TGCGCCAGCAAAGGGACAGGGTGGAATCAGCCCCAGCATTTT. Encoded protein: CASKGTGWNQPQHF.